The 25 T cell receptor beta chains presented below share a single source sample, sequenced in a study of shared clonotypes between healthy human individuals. Assay: immunoSEQ multiplex PCR; the TCRdb copy retains only in-frame clones and omits some. The top ten hold about 1.1% of the sample, which has 2 million to 2.5 million clones, approximately 95% seen once. Naive CD8 isolation took CD45RO-negative cells positively selected for CCR7 and excluded terminally differentiated effector memory CD45RA+ cells. Sequencing was done on a sample of naive CD8+ T cells sorted from blood. These receptors were collected from a young man in good health.

This clone was seen just once. At the DNA level, this CDR3 is encoded by other sequences in the same sample as well. The V and J genes are TRBV6-5 and TRBJ2-7; 7 nucleotides align to TRBD1. Germline-derived CDR1 and CDR2 are MNHEY and SVGAGI. CDR3 size: 16 residues. With V trimmed by 0 bases and J by 1 base, 6 bases remained unmatched. CDR3 nucleotides: TGTGCCAGCAGTTACTCGACGGGACAGACATCCTACGAGCAGTACTTC. It is translated as CASSYSTGQTSYEQYF.

This clone has a single count. The V call is TRBV6-6, the J call TRBJ1-3, with D unclear. Germline values: CDR1 MNHNY, CDR2 SVGAGI (reference sequence). Trimming cost V 7 bases and J 0 bases, with 4 bases left between them. CDR3 length: 12 residues. The CDR3 DNA follows: TGTGCCAGCACCGTCTCTGGAAACACCATATATTTT. Translation gives CASTVSGNTIYF.

This clone was counted once. The chain uses TRBV5-5 and TRBJ2-5; the D gene is possibly TRBD2 (5 bases). This CDR3 has 14 amino acids. V lost 1 base, J lost 3 bases, and 10 bases lay in between. The germline gives CDR1 SGHKS, CDR2 YYEKEE (reference sequence). The CDR3 loop reads CASSLRTQEETQYF. The CDR3 DNA reads as TGTGCCAGCAGCTTGAGGACTCAGGAAGAGACCCAGTACTTC.

This clone has just one count. The rearrangement uses TRBV29-1 and TRBJ1-1; no definite D call. Trimming left V 1 base short and J 2 bases short, with 11 bases between. The V gene's germline CDR1 is SQVTM and CDR2 ANQGSEA. The CDR3 totals 14 residues. Here the CDR3 reads CSVEGSQPNTEAFF. CDR3 DNA sequence: TGCAGCGTTGAAGGGAGTCAGCCAAACACTGAAGCTTTCTTT.

J is TRBJ1-1 and V is TRBV5-6; D unclear. Trimming cost V 1 base and J 5 bases, with 21 bases left between them. CDR3 length equals 17 residues. The germline CDR1 and CDR2 sequences are SGHDT and YYEEEE. Here the CDR3 DNA reads TGTGCCAGCAGCTTGAATGGTGAAAGGGAGTCCAATACTGAAGCTTTCTTT. Encoded protein: CASSLNGERESNTEAFF.

This rearrangement joins TRBV4-1 to TRBJ1-6; no clear D. From germline, CDR1 is MGHRA and CDR2 YSYEKL. The CDR3 has 16 amino acids. V lost 0 bases to trimming and J lost 8 bases, with 14 bases between them. This chain's CDR3 is CASSQDTAGPHSPLHF. CDR3 nucleotide sequence: TGCGCCAGCAGCCAAGATACGGCGGGCCCCCATTCACCCCTCCACTTT.

The V and J genes are TRBV11-2 and TRBJ2-7, with 9 positions matching TRBD1. Germline-derived CDR1 and CDR2 are SGHAT and FQNNGV. Trimming removed 4 bases from V and 3 bases from J; junction bases left unmatched: 7. The CDR3 length is 15 residues. The CDR3 reads CASSSTGTGNYEQYF. The CDR3 nucleotides read TGTGCCAGCAGCTCCACCGGGACAGGGAACTACGAGCAGTACTTC. Supplemented by reference TRBV11-2 and TRBJ2-7, the full variable domain reads EAGVAQSPRYKIIEKRQSVAFWCNPISGHATLYWYQQILGQGPKLLIQFQNNGVVDDSQLPKDRFSAERLKGVDSTLKIQPAKLEDSAVYLCASSSTGTGNYEQYFGPGTRLTVT.

This clone has just one count. The chain employs TRBV4-3 and TRBJ2-3, with TRBD2 as a possible D gene (5 bases). Germline values: CDR1 LGHNA, CDR2 YSLEER. The CDR3 length is 16 residues. V lost 4 bases and J lost 0, with 14 bases in between. In DNA, the CDR3 is TGCGCCAGCAGCCTTGAAAGCGGAACTAGCACAGATACGCAGTATTTT. It encodes CASSLESGTSTDTQYF.

The J gene is TRBJ2-2, the V gene TRBV27, with 9 bases that match TRBD2. CDR1 and CDR2 (germline): MNHEY, SMNVEV (reference sequence). The V segment lost 5 bases and the J segment 1 base; nucleotides outside the gene matches: 11. The CDR3 is 18 residues long. The CDR3 nucleotides are TGTGCCAGCAGTCCCCTGGGTTGGCGGGAGGGGAACACCGGGGAGCTGTTTTTT. This codes for CASSPLGWREGNTGELFF.

The J gene is TRBJ2-3, the V gene TRBV15; 12 nucleotides agree with TRBD2. Germline CDR1 LNHNV, CDR2 YYDKDF (reference sequence). The CDR3 length is 15 residues. V was pared by 3 bases and J by 7 bases, with 5 bases of the junction left unmatched. CDR3 nucleotide sequence: TGTGCCACCAGCAGCCTAGCGGGAGGGTTAAATACGCAGTATTTT. Encoded protein: CATSSLAGGLNTQYF.

This sequence joins TRBV7-6 and TRBJ1-2; 8 bases align to TRBD1. With 5 bases clipped from V and 8 bases from J, the junction kept 13 bases outside the gene matches. This CDR3 region has 15 residues. Germline V gene lookup returns CDR1 SGHVS and CDR2 FNYEAQ. The CDR3 is CASSPPPDRDLGYTF. The CDR3 DNA reads as TGTGCCAGCAGCCCCCCTCCGGACAGGGACCTCGGCTACACCTTC.

In the case of this clone: The same CDR3 is also encoded by other DNA sequences in this sample. J is TRBJ1-1 and V is TRBV6-5, with D unresolved. The CDR3 contains 11 residues. Germline V gene data show CDR1 as MNHEY and CDR2 as SVGAGI. The ends were cut back, 6 bases at V and 5 bases at J, with 7 bases in the middle. CDR3 coding DNA: TGTGCCAGCAGATCGGGGACTGAAGCTTTCTTT. This encodes CASRSGTEAFF.

The CDR3 bases are TGTGCCAGCAGTGAATATTTGGGGATGCACACTGAAGCTTTCTTT. Its protein product is CASSEYLGMHTEAFF. V usage is TRBV6-1 and J usage is TRBJ1-1, with unresolved D. The CDR3 runs 15 residues. The V end was cut by 2 bases, the J end by 3 bases, with 13 bases between. Germline CDR1 MNHNS, CDR2 SASEGT.

The chain uses TRBV27 and TRBJ2-1, with D possibly being TRBD2 (5 bases). The CDR3 totals 14 residues. Germline V gene sequence: CDR1 MNHEY, CDR2 SMNVEV (reference sequence). V lost 4 bases, J lost 7 bases, and 14 bases lay in between. CDR3 DNA sequence: TGTGCCAGCAGTTCTTTTCCAGGCGGGAATGAGCAGTTCTTC. Translation: CASSSFPGGNEQFF.

This clone was found once. The chain links TRBV9 to TRBJ2-7, with TRBD1 identical over 7 bases. Per the germline V gene, CDR1 is SGDLS and CDR2 is YYNGEE. This CDR3 has 16 amino acids. V trimming: 4 bases; J trimming: 3 bases; junction bases outside the gene matches: 13. CDR3 nucleotides: TGTGCCAGCAGCCCGCAGGGCTCGGACAGGCTCTACGAGCAGTACTTC. It translates to CASSPQGSDRLYEQYF.

V is TRBV7-9 and J is TRBJ2-1; 10 nucleotides line up with TRBD2. With 1 base clipped from V and 5 bases from J, the junction kept 5 bases outside the gene matches. This CDR3 has 16 amino acids. Looked up from germline, CDR1 is SEHNR and CDR2 is FQNEAQ (reference sequence). The CDR3 DNA reads as TGTGCCAGCAGCTTAGGTTTTGGACTAGCGGACAATGAGCAGTTCTTC. Translated, it gives CASSLGFGLADNEQFF.

This sequence joins TRBV30 and TRBJ1-1; D is unresolved. Trimming took 7 bases from V and 3 from J, leaving 12 bases between them. This CDR3 region has 12 residues. Germline CDR1 is GTSNPN and CDR2 is SVGIG (reference sequence). CDR3 region: CALSVADTEAFF. Written as DNA, the CDR3 is TGTGCCTTGTCCGTCGCGGACACTGAAGCTTTCTTT.

This chain uses TRBV11-2 with TRBJ2-7, with 8 nucleotides matching TRBD1. Germline lookup yields CDR1 SGHAT and CDR2 FQNNGV. With V trimmed by 5 bases and J by 2 bases, 2 bases remained unmatched. There are 13 residues in the CDR3. As DNA, the CDR3 is TGTGCCAGCAGCATGGGACAGGCCTACGAGCAGTACTTC. Protein product: CASSMGQAYEQYF.

The chain employs TRBV15 and TRBJ2-3; D perhaps matches TRBD1 (6 bases). Germline V lookup: CDR1 LNHNV, CDR2 YYDKDF (reference sequence). This CDR3 has 20 amino acids. The V gene lost 4 bases and the J gene lost 2 bases, with 28 bases spanning the gap. Written as DNA, the CDR3 is TGTGCCACCAGCACCGGGGACATATTCGCGGGCTTAGGTAACACAGATACGCAGTATTTT. It codes for CATSTGDIFAGLGNTDTQYF.

The chain is built from TRBV5-1 and TRBJ2-5, with D possibly TRBD1 on 6 matching bases. The CDR3 is 15 amino acids. V shed 0 bases and J shed 5 bases, with 14 bases lying between them. Per the germline V gene, CDR1 is SGHRS and CDR2 is YFSETQ. CDR3 sequence reads: CASSLERGLSETQYF. The DNA for the CDR3 is TGCGCCAGCAGCTTGGAGAGGGGGTTATCCGAGACCCAGTACTTC.

The V and J genes are TRBV28 and TRBJ2-2; D remains unclear. Per the germline V gene, CDR1 is MDHEN and CDR2 is SYDVKM. This CDR3 contains 13 residues. Between the trimmed V and J ends, which lost 8 bases and 3 bases, there was a span of 10 bases. The DNA of the CDR3 is TGTGCCAGCCGAGGTCGTTACACCGGGGAGCTGTTTTTT. Its translation is CASRGRYTGELFF.

The genes are TRBV28 and TRBJ1-1; perhaps TRBD1 as D (5 bases). Germline assignment: CDR1 MDHEN and CDR2 SYDVKM. Trimming cost V 5 bases and J 4 bases, with 11 bases left between them. This CDR3 has 13 amino acids. CDR3: CASSLWDFTEAFF. The CDR3 DNA is TGTGCCAGCAGTCTCTGGGACTTCACTGAAGCTTTCTTT.

The chain is built from TRBV10-3 and TRBJ2-7, with TRBD1 matching 8 bases. Trimming cost V 3 bases and J 1 base; bases outside gene matches: 8. Germline V gives CDR1 ENHRY, CDR2 SYGVKD. The CDR3 runs 16 residues. Here the CDR3 reads CAISEQDREVSYEQYF. CDR3 bases: TGTGCCATCAGTGAACAGGACAGGGAAGTTTCCTACGAGCAGTACTTC.

The genes are TRBV6-1 and TRBJ2-5; 8 bases fit TRBD2. Trimming took 0 bases from V and 5 from J; bases not matched to a gene: 11. The germline gives CDR1 MNHNS, CDR2 SASEGT. The CDR3 spans 17 residues. DNA of the CDR3: TGTGCCAGCAGTGAAGCCTTACTAGCGGTTCAGAGGGAGACCCAGTACTTC. Residues: CASSEALLAVQRETQYF.

This chain links TRBV11-2 with TRBJ2-7; 7 bases map to TRBD1. The CDR3 sequence is 16 residues long. Trimming cost V 0 bases and J 3 bases; bases outside gene matches: 8. CDR1 is SGHAT and CDR2 is FQNNGV in the germline V gene. DNA of the CDR3: TGTGCCAGCAGCTTAGACCGTGACAGGGTGTTCTACGAGCAGTACTTC. Amino acid sequence: CASSLDRDRVFYEQYF. Variable domain in full (rest from reference TRBV11-2 and TRBJ2-7): EAGVAQSPRYKIIEKRQSVAFWCNPISGHATLYWYQQILGQGPKLLIQFQNNGVVDDSQLPKDRFSAERLKGVDSTLKIQPAKLEDSAVYLCASSLDRDRVFYEQYFGPGTRLTVT.